The clone carrying this T cell receptor (beta chain) was seen many times. What it binds is unknown. This entry belongs to a study of breast tumors, draining lymph nodes, adjacent tissues. Notes on the study in general: Compared with lymph nodes, tumors were less diverse; compared with nontumor tissue, more. Findings are consistent with lymph node origin and intratumoral expansion of most tumor T cells.

J gave up 7 bases and V 1 base, and 7 bases lay outside the gene matches. The CDR3 is 15 residues long. Germline V gene sequence: CDR1 SGHTS, CDR2 YDEGEE. TCRdb fed the multiplex PCR reads into MiXCR, producing one record per CDR3 protein. The sample yields about 200,000 distinct CDR3 sequences, 30% to 35% seen once. Axillary draining lymph nodes of breast cancer patients supplied the node samples. The specimen sequenced was axillary lymph node tissue. The chain uses TRBV5-8 and TRBJ2-1; 8 nucleotides line up with TRBD1. This TCR was sampled from a female donor with breast cancer. Some clones in this sample may be carry-over from other donors' samples. This chain's CDR3 is CASSLRAGGWNEQFF. CDR3 bases: TGTGCCAGCAGCTTGAGGGCAGGGGGCTGGAATGAGCAGTTCTTC.